Following are 2 T cell receptor beta chains from one sample sequenced in a study of blood T cell repertoires in COVID-19. Measured with immunoSEQ multiplex PCR; TCRdb has only the in-frame clones, and not every one. The sample carries roughly 150,000 clones, around 87% recorded once. Sequenced sample: peripheral blood. Receptor source: a human donor in a cohort sampled during active COVID-19.

This chain connects TRBV29-1 to TRBJ2-3; possibly TRBD1 for D (6 bases). The ends were cut back, 3 bases at V and 6 bases at J, with 13 bases in the middle. This CDR3 comprises 13 residues. CDR1 and CDR2 (germline): SQVTM, ANQGSEA. The CDR3 here is CSVDQPGQDTQYF. The CDR3 DNA sequence: TGCAGCGTTGATCAACCCGGACAGGATACGCAGTATTTT.

The chain has TRBV2 and TRBJ2-4; TRBD2 aligns across 7 bases. The ends lost 2 bases at V and 1 base at J; junction bases unmatched: 2. The germline V gene has CDR1 SNHLY and CDR2 FYNNEI. There are 15 residues in the CDR3. The CDR3 is CASSEREGAKNIQYF. For the CDR3, the DNA is TGTGCCAGCAGTGAAAGGGAGGGGGCCAAAAACATTCAGTACTTC.